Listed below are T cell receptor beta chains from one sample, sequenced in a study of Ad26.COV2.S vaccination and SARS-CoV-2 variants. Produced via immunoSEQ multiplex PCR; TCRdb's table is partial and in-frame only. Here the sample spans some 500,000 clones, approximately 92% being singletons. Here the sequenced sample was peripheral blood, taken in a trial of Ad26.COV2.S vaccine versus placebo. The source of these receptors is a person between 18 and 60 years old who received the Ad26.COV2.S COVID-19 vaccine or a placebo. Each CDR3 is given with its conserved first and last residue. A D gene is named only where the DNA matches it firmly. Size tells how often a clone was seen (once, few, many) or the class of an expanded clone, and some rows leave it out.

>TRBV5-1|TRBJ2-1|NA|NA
TGCGCCAGCAGTCTGGGGAGTAACAATGAGCAGTTCTTC
CASSLGSNNEQFF
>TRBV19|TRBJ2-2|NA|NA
TGTGCCAGTTTCGACAGAGGGCACACCGGGGAGCTGTTTTTT
CASFDRGHTGELFF
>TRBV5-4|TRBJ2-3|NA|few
TGTGCCAGCAGCTCGCCGGGGTTCACAGATACGCAGTATTTT
CASSSPGFTDTQYF
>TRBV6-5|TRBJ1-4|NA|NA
TGTGCCAGCAGTTACTCGGGCGGGGGGTATGAAAAACTGTTTTTT
CASSYSGGGYEKLFF
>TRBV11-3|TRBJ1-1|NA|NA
TGTGCCAGCAGCCGCCGACAGGAGAACACTGAAGCTTTCTTT
CASSRRQENTEAFF
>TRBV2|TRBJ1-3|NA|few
TGTGCCAGCAAAAGAGGAGGAAACACCATATATTTT
CASKRGGNTIYF
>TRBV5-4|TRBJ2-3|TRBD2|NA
TGTGCCAGCAGCTTCGGCGGGGGTAGCACAGATACGCAGTATTTT
CASSFGGGSTDTQYF
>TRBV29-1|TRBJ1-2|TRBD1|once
TGCAGCGTTACACAAGGGACAGTCTTTAACTATGGCTACACCTTC
CSVTQGTVFNYGYTF
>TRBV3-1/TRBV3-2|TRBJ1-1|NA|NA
TGTGCCAGCAGCCAAGGTCATGGGTCCCTGAACACTGAAGCTTTCTTT
CASSQGHGSLNTEAFF
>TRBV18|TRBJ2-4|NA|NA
TGTGTCAGCTCATCCGGGCCTTTCCGGGGCCCGGGTGCTGAAACGGATCAGTACTTC
CVSSSGPFRGPGAETDQYF
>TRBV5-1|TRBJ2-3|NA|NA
TGCGCCAGCAGCTTGTTGGGGAGGACCCTGAGGACAGATACGCAGTATTTT
CASSLLGRTLRTDTQYF
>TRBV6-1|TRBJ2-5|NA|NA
TGTGCCAGCAGTGAATATTGGGGCCAAGAGACCCAGTACTTC
CASSEYWGQETQYF
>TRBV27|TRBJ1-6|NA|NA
TGTGCCAGCAGGGACGGCCTTAATTCACCCCTCCACTTT
CASRDGLNSPLHF
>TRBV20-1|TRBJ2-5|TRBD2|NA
TGCAGTGCTAGTCGTCCGGGACTAGCGGGCGGGGAAGAGACCCAGTACTTC
CSASRPGLAGGEETQYF
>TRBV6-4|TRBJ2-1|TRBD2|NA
TGTGCCAGCAGTGATCTAGCGGGTGAAGGTTTTGAGCAGTTCTTC
CASSDLAGEGFEQFF
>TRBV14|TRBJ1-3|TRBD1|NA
TGTGCCAGCAGCCAAAACAGGGGTATGCTGCATTTT
CASSQNRGMLHF
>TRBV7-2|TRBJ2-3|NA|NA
TGTGCCAGCAGCTTAGTGGTGGAAAGCACAGATACGCAGTATTTT
CASSLVVESTDTQYF
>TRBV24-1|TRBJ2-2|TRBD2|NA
TGTGCCACCCGGAGCGGGGGGGCCGTCGGCGGGGAGCTGTTTTTT
CATRSGGAVGGELFF
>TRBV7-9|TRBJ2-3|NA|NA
TGTGCCAGCAGCTTAGCGCTCGTCGGGACGACAGATACGCAGTATTTT
CASSLALVGTTDTQYF
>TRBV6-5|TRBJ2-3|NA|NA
TGTGCCAGCAGTTACGGGGCAGGACCGGTGGATACGCAGTATTTT
CASSYGAGPVDTQYF
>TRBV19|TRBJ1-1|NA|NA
TGTGCCAGTCGTAACGTACTTGCGAACACTGAAGCTTTCTTT
CASRNVLANTEAFF
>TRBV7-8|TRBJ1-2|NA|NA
TGTGCCAGCAGCTTAGGTGGTGGGGGGGAATTGTTTGGCTACACCTTC
CASSLGGGGELFGYTF
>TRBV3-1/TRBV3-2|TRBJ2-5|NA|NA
TGTGCCAGCAGCGGACTCACCCAGCACTTC
CASSGLTQHF
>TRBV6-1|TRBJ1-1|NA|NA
TGTGCCAGCAGTGAGGCATCCCGGAAGGGCACTGAAGCTTTCTTT
CASSEASRKGTEAFF
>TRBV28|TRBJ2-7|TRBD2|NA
TGTGCCAGCAGTTACACCGGGACTAGCGACTACGAGCAGTACTTC
CASSYTGTSDYEQYF
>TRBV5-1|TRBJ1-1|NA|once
TGCGCCAGCGGATTACAGGGTAGGGGGACTGAAGCTTTCTTT
CASGLQGRGTEAFF
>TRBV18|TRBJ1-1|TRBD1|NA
TGTGCCAGCTCACCACAGGGGGCCAGGAACACTGAAGCTTTCTTT
CASSPQGARNTEAFF
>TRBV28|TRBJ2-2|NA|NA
TGTGCCAGCAGTGTAGGGGGGGACGGGGAGCTGTTTTTT
CASSVGGDGELFF